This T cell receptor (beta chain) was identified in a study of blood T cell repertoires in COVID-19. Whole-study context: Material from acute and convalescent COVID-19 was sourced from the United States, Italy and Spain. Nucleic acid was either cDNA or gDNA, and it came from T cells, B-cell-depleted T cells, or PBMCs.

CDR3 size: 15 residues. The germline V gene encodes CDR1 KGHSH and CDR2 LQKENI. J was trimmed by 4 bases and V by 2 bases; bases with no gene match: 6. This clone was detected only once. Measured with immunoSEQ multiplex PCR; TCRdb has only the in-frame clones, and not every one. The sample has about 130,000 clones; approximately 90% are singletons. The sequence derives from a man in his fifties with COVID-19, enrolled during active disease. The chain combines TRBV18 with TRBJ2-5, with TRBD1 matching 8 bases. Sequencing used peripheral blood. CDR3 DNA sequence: TGTGCCAGCTCACCATATGGACAGGGCCCAGAGACCCAGTACTTC. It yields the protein CASSPYGQGPETQYF.